This section outlines one T cell receptor (beta chain) sequence together with its context. Its antigen is undetermined. The germline V gene has CDR1 SGHAT and CDR2 FQDESV (reference sequence). V shed 6 bases and J shed 1 base, with 12 bases lying between them. CDR3 length: 14 amino acids. Per sample, the assay covered 80,000 to 100,000 TCR templates. The assay was immunoSEQ multiplex PCR, and TCRdb's table has in-frame clones only and misses some. The table has about 120,000 clones, around 93% seen once; the top ten hold over 0.15%. This sample stems from a study of siplizumab effects on memory and regulatory T cells. General observations from the study: Solely a minor proportion of alloreactive clones could be assigned to unstimulated subsets. Naive T cells looked more diverse than memory cells and looked like major alloresponse contributors.

The sequence was obtained from a human donor in good health. The sequenced sample consisted of non-Treg CD4+ T cells sorted from blood. This chain joins TRBV11-1 and TRBJ1-1; D is possibly TRBD1 (5 bases). The CDR3 DNA sequence: TGTGCCAGCAGTCTTGGGGACGGGAACACTGAAGCTTTCTTT. Protein product: CASSLGDGNTEAFF.